Listed below are T cell receptor beta chains from one sample, sequenced in a study of blood T cells in healthy people across ages. TCRdb used MiXCR to reprocess the 5' RACE reads, holding one entry per CDR3 protein. Among 1.8 million or so distinct CDR3 sequences, roughly two fifths were seen once, and the ten largest hold 23%. The sample consisted of blood. The receptors come from a human donor in good health. The CDR3 runs from the conserved cysteine through the conserved F or W. The D gene is left open where the match is weak. Size is stated for part of the rows, as once, few or many counts, or as a class when the clone is expanded.

abundance	v_gene	len	j_gene	d_gene	CDR3aa	CDR3nt
NA	TRBV7-2	14	TRBJ2-3	TRBD2	CASSYSGGLDTQYF	TGTGCCAGCAGCTATAGCGGGGGGTTGGATACGCAGTATTTT
NA	TRBV7-9	15	TRBJ2-1	TRBD1	CASSLGDRVFDEQFF	TGTGCCAGCAGCTTAGGGGACAGGGTGTTCGATGAGCAGTTCTTC
few	TRBV6-6	14	TRBJ2-7	NA	CASSPRGPFYEQYF	TGTGCCAGCAGCCCCAGGGGTCCCTTTTACGAGCAGTACTTC
once	TRBV7-2	17	TRBJ1-4	TRBD1	CASSTETGADQHEKLFF	TGTGCCAGCAGCACCGAAACAGGGGCCGACCAACATGAAAAACTGTTTTTT
NA	TRBV4-1	13	TRBJ2-5	NA	CASSLLILETQYF	TGCGCCAGCAGCCTTCTTATCCTAGAGACCCAGTACTTC
NA	TRBV29-1	13	TRBJ2-5	TRBD1	CSTPGQGASEQDF	TGCAGCACACCGGGACAGGGGGCGTCCGAGCAGGACTTC
NA	TRBV6-6	15	TRBJ2-7	NA	CASSFQAGNSYEQYF	TGTGCCAGCAGTTTTCAGGCGGGGAACTCCTACGAGCAGTACTTC
NA	TRBV7-3	13	TRBJ1-2	NA	CASSLTSQGGYTF	TGTGCCAGCAGCTTAACGTCTCAGGGAGGCTACACCTTC
NA	TRBV5-5	13	TRBJ1-2	TRBD1	CASSTGTGDGYTF	TGTGCCAGCAGTACCGGGACAGGGGATGGCTACACCTTC
many	TRBV7-9	12	TRBJ2-1	NA	CASSLDGGEQFF	TGTGCCAGCAGCTTAGATGGGGGTGAGCAGTTCTTC
few	TRBV13	17	TRBJ2-5	NA	CASSRKKLGRNQETQYF	TGTGCCAGCAGCCGAAAGAAACTGGGGCGTAACCAAGAGACCCAGTACTTC
few	TRBV10-3	14	TRBJ2-1	NA	CAIRSAEGNNEQFF	TGTGCCATCAGGTCAGCGGAAGGGAACAATGAGCAGTTCTTC
NA	TRBV7-2	16	TRBJ2-3	NA	CASRYTRAAGTDTQYF	TGTGCCAGCAGATACACCCGGGCGGCGGGCACAGATACGCAGTATTTT
few	TRBV5-1	15	TRBJ1-1	NA	CASSGDYQRNTEAFF	TGCGCCAGCAGCGGGGACTACCAAAGGAACACTGAAGCTTTCTTT
NA	TRBV29-1	14	TRBJ2-3	TRBD1	CSVGGTGRCDTQYF	TGCAGCGTTGGCGGGACAGGGAGGTGTGATACGCAGTATTTT
NA	TRBV20-1	13	TRBJ2-5	NA	CSASSADQETQYF	TGCAGTGCTAGTTCAGCGGATCAAGAGACCCAGTACTTC
NA	TRBV14	17	TRBJ2-7	TRBD2	CASSQLSWTGGTYEQYF	TGTGCCAGCAGCCAACTATCCTGGACGGGGGGAACCTACGAGCAGTACTTC
NA	TRBV30	14	TRBJ2-7	NA	CASLNSTGKNEQYF	TGTGCCTCTTTGAATAGCACAGGGAAAAACGAGCAGTACTTC
once	TRBV5-1	14	TRBJ2-5	NA	CASRPPGGEETQYF	TGCGCCAGCAGGCCCCCAGGGGGGGAAGAGACCCAGTACTTC
NA	TRBV7-3	16	TRBJ2-6	NA	CASSFGRTSGANVLTF	TGTGCCAGCAGCTTCGGACGGACGTCTGGGGCCAACGTCTTGACTTTC
NA	TRBV7-3	16	TRBJ2-1	TRBD2	CASSLIGTSVYNEQFF	TGTGCCAGCAGCTTAATTGGGACTAGCGTATACAATGAGCAGTTCTTC
NA	TRBV20-1	15	TRBJ2-6	TRBD1	CSARDRSSGANVLTF	TGCAGTGCTCGGGACAGGTCCTCTGGGGCCAACGTCCTGACTTTC
few	TRBV29-1	11	TRBJ2-1	TRBD1	CSVRQGNEQFF	TGCAGCGTGCGACAGGGTAATGAGCAGTTCTTC
NA	TRBV24-1	16	TRBJ2-7	NA	CATSDQPQQRPYEQYF	TGTGCCACCAGTGATCAACCACAGCAGAGGCCCTACGAGCAGTACTTC
NA	TRBV7-2	13	TRBJ1-2	NA	CASRRGDPYGYTF	TGTGCCAGTAGGCGGGGGGACCCCTATGGCTACACCTTC
NA	TRBV11-3	15	TRBJ2-7	NA	CASSPNRVPTYEQYF	TGTGCCAGCAGCCCTAACAGGGTCCCCACCTACGAGCAGTACTTC
NA	TRBV2	14	TRBJ1-5	TRBD1	CASHDDRGGQPQHF	TGTGCCAGCCACGACGACAGGGGCGGTCAGCCCCAGCATTTT
few	TRBV4-2	18	TRBJ2-5	TRBD2	CASSQDPSPGLAKETQYF	TGTGCCAGCAGCCAAGATCCTTCTCCGGGACTAGCGAAAGAGACCCAGTACTTC
NA	TRBV6-6	15	TRBJ1-2	NA	CASSYGGSGSYGYTF	TGTGCCAGCAGTTACGGGGGGTCAGGGAGCTATGGCTACACCTTC
few	TRBV7-8	20	TRBJ2-7	TRBD2	CASSLPLAGGEIVGLYEQYF	TGTGCCAGCAGCTTACCCCTAGCGGGGGGGGAAATAGTAGGGCTCTACGAGCAGTACTTC
NA	TRBV24-1	15	TRBJ2-2	NA	CATSEGGTYTGELFF	TGTGCCACCAGTGAGGGTGGGACCTACACCGGGGAGCTGTTTTTT
few	TRBV7-2	13	TRBJ1-2	TRBD1	CASVKETGSGYTF	TGTGCCAGCGTCAAAGAGACAGGGTCGGGCTACACCTTC
few	TRBV29-1	15	TRBJ2-5	TRBD1	CSVVGTGQNQETQYF	TGCAGCGTTGTGGGCACGGGACAGAACCAAGAGACCCAGTACTTC
few	TRBV12-5	19	TRBJ1-5	NA	CASGLGLGDQRRGNQPQHF	TGTGCTAGTGGTTTGGGCCTAGGGGACCAAAGGAGGGGCAATCAGCCCCAGCATTTT
NA	TRBV7-9	14	TRBJ2-6	NA	CAGSQDSGANVLTF	TGTGCCGGCAGCCAAGACTCTGGGGCCAACGTCCTGACTTTC
NA	TRBV7-2	15	TRBJ2-1	NA	CASSYRAISYNEQFF	TGTGCCAGCAGCTACAGGGCGATCTCCTACAATGAGCAGTTCTTC
few	TRBV12-5	14	TRBJ2-2	NA	CASGFSSRTGELFF	TGTGCTAGTGGTTTCTCTTCTAGGACCGGGGAGCTGTTTTTT
NA	TRBV7-2	13	TRBJ2-5	NA	CASSPRSQETQYF	TGTGCCAGCAGCCCTAGATCCCAAGAGACCCAGTACTTC
NA	TRBV6-5	14	TRBJ2-1	NA	CACSYPGPPGEQFF	TGTGCCTGCAGTTACCCCGGACCCCCGGGTGAGCAGTTCTTC
NA	TRBV20-1	12	TRBJ2-7	NA	CSARTNTYEQYF	TGCAGTGCTAGGACAAACACCTACGAGCAGTACTTC
NA	TRBV7-9	11	TRBJ1-1	NA	CVSGAGAEAFF	TGTGTCAGCGGAGCTGGGGCTGAAGCTTTCTTT
few	TRBV29-1	11	TRBJ1-4	TRBD1	CSSRTGGDWFF	TGCAGCTCCCGGACAGGGGGGGATTGGTTTTTT
NA	TRBV5-6	13	TRBJ1-1	NA	CASSVGRWTEAFF	TGTGCCAGCAGCGTGGGACGGTGGACTGAAGCTTTCTTT
NA	TRBV6-2/TRBV6-3	14	TRBJ2-6	NA	CASSLEGAPSLLTF	TGTGCCAGCAGTTTAGAGGGAGCCCCCAGTCTCCTGACTTTC
NA	TRBV5-4	17	TRBJ2-3	NA	CASSLHGASVRTDTQYF	TGTGCCAGCAGCCTCCACGGGGCTAGCGTTAGAACAGATACGCAGTATTTT
few	TRBV30	13	TRBJ1-1	NA	CAWSLRDDTEAFF	TGTGCCTGGAGTCTAAGGGACGACACTGAAGCTTTCTTT
few	TRBV5-1	14	TRBJ2-5	NA	CASSYRTVQETQYF	TGCGCCAGCAGCTACCGGACAGTCCAAGAGACCCAGTACTTC
NA	TRBV14	14	TRBJ2-5	TRBD2	CASSRPGLELTQYF	TGTGCCAGCAGCCGGCCGGGACTAGAGCTGACCCAGTACTTC
NA	TRBV20-1	15	TRBJ2-5	TRBD1	CSARDAAGGSETQYF	TGCAGTGCTAGAGATGCGGCAGGGGGTAGTGAGACCCAGTACTTC
NA	TRBV21-1	17	TRBJ1-5	NA	CASRSNRASRGNQPQHF	TGTGCCAGCAGATCTAACAGAGCGTCACGGGGCAATCAGCCCCAGCATTTT